Following are 17 T cell receptor beta chains from one sample sequenced in a study of T cells expressing NK-cell markers. No DNA is given; TCRdb re-called the 5' RACE reads and lists each CDR3 protein once. Listed are 550,000 to 600,000 distinct CDR3 sequences; roughly 3.6% falls within the top ten. The sample was blood T cells: a sorted CD56 or NKG2C T cell subset, CD4+ or CD8+ T cells, or bulk PBMC T cells (not recorded which). These receptors were obtained from a man in his late teens or twenties in good health.

The V gene is TRBV29-1, the J gene TRBJ1-5; TCRdb's assignment of TRBD1 cannot be checked, as there is no DNA. The CDR3 is made up of 17 amino acids. Germline V gives CDR1 SQVTM, CDR2 ANQGSEA. CDR3 residues: CSPRKTGPRFGNQPQHF.

V is TRBV4-2 and J is TRBJ2-2; the TRBD1 assignment by TCRdb is unverifiable without DNA. CDR1 and CDR2 from the germline V gene are LGHNA and YNFKEQ. The CDR3 sequence is 17 residues long. CDR3 in amino acids: CASSQDDRGLNTGELFF.

The chain has TRBV7-6 and TRBJ2-1; TCRdb proposes TRBD2, but this gene call is untestable without DNA. There are 18 residues in the CDR3. CDR1 is SGHVS, CDR2 FNYEAQ, per germline. The CDR3: CASSPDPLAGGPYNEQFF.

The chain couples TRBV27 to TRBJ2-1; TCRdb returns TRBD1, unconfirmable since there is no DNA. The CDR3 consists of 15 residues. Per the germline V gene, CDR1 is MNHEY and CDR2 is SMNVEV (reference sequence). This CDR3 is CASSLLDREDNEQFF.

V and J are TRBV29-1 and TRBJ2-2; TCRdb reports TRBD2, a call that lacks DNA to check it against. CDR3 length: 14 amino acids. CDR1 and CDR2 (germline): SQVTM, ANQGSEA. CDR3 sequence reads: CSASLAVNTGELFF.

This rearrangement joins TRBV6-2 or TRBV6-3 to TRBJ2-1; there is no DNA to check the TCRdb D call of TRBD1. Germline CDR1 and CDR2: MNHEY and SVGEGT. CDR3 size: 14 residues. The CDR3 loop is CASSYRADSNEQFF.

The rearrangement links TRBV5-1 to TRBJ2-3; TCRdb returns TRBD1, unconfirmable since there is no DNA. CDR1 is SGHRS and CDR2 is YFSETQ in the germline V gene. This CDR3 is built from 15 residues. CDR3 region: CASSLQGYSTDTQYF.

The chain couples TRBV11-2 to TRBJ2-1; TCRdb outputs TRBD1, but without DNA this stays unchecked. Germline V lookup: CDR1 SGHAT, CDR2 FQNNGV. The CDR3 runs 14 residues. The CDR3 loop reads CASSFQRGNNEQFF.

V gene TRBV12-3 or TRBV12-4 combines with J gene TRBJ2-7; as DNA is missing, the TRBD1 call by TCRdb cannot be tested. The CDR3 has 16 residues. CDR3: CASSLRSTVLSYEQYF.

The chain carries TRBV20-1 and TRBJ1-2; lacking DNA, the TRBD1 call made by TCRdb goes unchecked. The CDR3 has 12 residues. Per the germline V gene, CDR1 is DFQATT and CDR2 is SNEGSKA (reference sequence). CDR3 sequence: CSALGHYYGYTF.

The CDR3 region is CASSGRAKFQFF. The chain uses TRBV6-6 and TRBJ2-1; without DNA, the TCRdb call of TRBD2 cannot be checked. Germline V gene sequence: CDR1 MNHNY, CDR2 SVGAGI (reference sequence). The CDR3 length is 12 residues.

The V gene is TRBV7-8, the J gene TRBJ2-5. The CDR3 is 16 residues long. CDR1 is SGHVS and CDR2 is FQNEAQ in the germline V gene. CDR3 sequence: CASSLARVTIQETQYF.

The gene calls are TRBV5-4 and TRBJ2-7; TCRdb picks TRBD2, but there is no DNA to check that call. This CDR3 has 15 residues. Germline V CDR1 and CDR2: SGHNT, YYREEE (reference sequence). CDR3 amino acids: CASSADQDSSYEQYF.

The chain joins TRBV7-2 to TRBJ2-7; the D call from TCRdb, TRBD1, cannot be confirmed without DNA. Germline CDR1 SGHTA, CDR2 FQGNSA. The CDR3 totals 14 residues. CDR3 amino acids: CASSLGRDGSEQYF.

This chain joins TRBV20-1 and TRBJ2-1; TCRdb reports TRBD2, a call that lacks DNA to check it against. CDR1 and CDR2 from the germline V gene are DFQATT and SNEGSKA (reference sequence). The CDR3 is made up of 15 amino acids. The CDR3 here is CSAETTNLGTSGTFF.

The chain has TRBV10-3 and TRBJ1-1; TCRdb proposes TRBD1, but this gene call is untestable without DNA. The CDR3 contains 12 residues. The germline gives CDR1 ENHRY, CDR2 SYGVKD. The chain's CDR3 is CATRQGDTEAFF.

The gene calls are TRBV6-1 and TRBJ1-5. Germline CDR1 and CDR2: MNHNS and SASEGT. This CDR3 is built from 14 residues. This CDR3 reads CASRPLGNNQPQHF.